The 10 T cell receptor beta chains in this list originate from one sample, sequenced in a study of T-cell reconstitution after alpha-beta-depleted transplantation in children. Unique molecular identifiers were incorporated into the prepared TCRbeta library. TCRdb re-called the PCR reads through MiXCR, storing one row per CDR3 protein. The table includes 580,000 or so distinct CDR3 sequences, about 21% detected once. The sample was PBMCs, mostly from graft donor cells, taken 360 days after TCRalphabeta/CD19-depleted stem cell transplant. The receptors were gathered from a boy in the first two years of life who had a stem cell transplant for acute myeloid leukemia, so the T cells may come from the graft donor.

The DNA of the CDR3 is TGTGCCAGCAGCCCCTGGGGCAATGAGCAGTTCTTC. Its protein is CASSPWGNEQFF. The chain carries TRBV6-6 and TRBJ2-1; D remains ambiguous. The CDR3 extends over 12 amino acids. Deletions cut 6 bases from V and 6 bases from J, with 9 bases between. Germline CDR1 MNHNY, CDR2 SVGAGI (reference sequence).

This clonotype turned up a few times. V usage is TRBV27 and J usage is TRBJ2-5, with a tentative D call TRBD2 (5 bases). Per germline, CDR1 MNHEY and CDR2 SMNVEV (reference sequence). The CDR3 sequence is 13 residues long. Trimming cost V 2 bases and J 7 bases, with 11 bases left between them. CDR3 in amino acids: CASSLASAGTQYF. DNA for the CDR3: TGTGCCAGCAGTTTAGCCTCGGCGGGGACCCAGTACTTC.

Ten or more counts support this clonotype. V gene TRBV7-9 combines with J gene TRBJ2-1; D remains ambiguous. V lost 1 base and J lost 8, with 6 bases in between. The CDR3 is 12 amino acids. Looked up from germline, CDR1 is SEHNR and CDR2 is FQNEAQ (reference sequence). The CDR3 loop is CASSLEVYEQFF. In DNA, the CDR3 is TGTGCCAGCAGCTTAGAGGTATATGAGCAGTTCTTC.

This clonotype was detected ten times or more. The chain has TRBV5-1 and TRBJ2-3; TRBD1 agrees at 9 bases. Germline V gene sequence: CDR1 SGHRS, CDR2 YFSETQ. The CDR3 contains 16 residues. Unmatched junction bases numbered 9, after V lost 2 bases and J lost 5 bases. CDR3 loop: CASSFQPQGARDTQYF. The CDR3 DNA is TGCGCCAGCAGCTTCCAACCACAGGGGGCTCGAGATACGCAGTATTTT.

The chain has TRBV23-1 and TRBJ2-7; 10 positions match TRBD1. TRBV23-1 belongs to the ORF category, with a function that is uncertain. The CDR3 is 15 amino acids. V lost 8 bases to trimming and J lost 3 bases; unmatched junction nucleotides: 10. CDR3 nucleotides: TGCGCCAGCCGCAACACCGGGACAGGGGACTACGAGCAGTACGTC. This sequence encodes CASRNTGTGDYEQYV.

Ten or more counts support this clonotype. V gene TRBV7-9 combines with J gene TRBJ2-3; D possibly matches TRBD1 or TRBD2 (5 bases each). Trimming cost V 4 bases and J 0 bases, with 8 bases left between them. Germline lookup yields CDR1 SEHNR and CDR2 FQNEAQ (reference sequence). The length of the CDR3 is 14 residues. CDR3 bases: TGTGCCAGCAGCTCGGGACGAAGCACAGATACGCAGTATTTT. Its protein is CASSSGRSTDTQYF.

CDR3 DNA: TGTGCCAGCAAGGAGAACTACAATGAGCAGTTCTTC. Translating gives CASKENYNEQFF. The rearrangement uses TRBV21-1 and TRBJ2-1. TRBV21-1 is an annotated pseudogene. This CDR3 region has 12 residues.

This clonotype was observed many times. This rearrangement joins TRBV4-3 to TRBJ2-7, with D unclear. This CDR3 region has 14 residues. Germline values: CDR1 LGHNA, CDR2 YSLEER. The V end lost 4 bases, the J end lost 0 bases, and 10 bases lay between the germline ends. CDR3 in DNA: TGCGCCAGCAGCCCCTTCGAGAGCTCCTACGAGCAGTACTTC. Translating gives CASSPFESSYEQYF.

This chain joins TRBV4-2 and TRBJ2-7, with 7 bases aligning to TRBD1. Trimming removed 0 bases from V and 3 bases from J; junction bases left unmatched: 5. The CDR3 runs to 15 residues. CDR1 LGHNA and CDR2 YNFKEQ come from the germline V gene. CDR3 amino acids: CASSQDIQGIYEQYV. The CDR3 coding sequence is TGTGCCAGCAGCCAAGACATACAGGGGATCTACGAGCAGTACGTC.

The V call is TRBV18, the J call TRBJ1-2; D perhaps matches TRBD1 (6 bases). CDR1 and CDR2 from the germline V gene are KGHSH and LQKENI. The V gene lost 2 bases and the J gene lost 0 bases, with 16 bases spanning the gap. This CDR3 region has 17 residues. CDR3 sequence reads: CASSPGTGHRSNYGYTF. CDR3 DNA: TGTGCCAGCTCACCAGGGACGGGACACCGATCTAACTATGGCTACACCTTC.